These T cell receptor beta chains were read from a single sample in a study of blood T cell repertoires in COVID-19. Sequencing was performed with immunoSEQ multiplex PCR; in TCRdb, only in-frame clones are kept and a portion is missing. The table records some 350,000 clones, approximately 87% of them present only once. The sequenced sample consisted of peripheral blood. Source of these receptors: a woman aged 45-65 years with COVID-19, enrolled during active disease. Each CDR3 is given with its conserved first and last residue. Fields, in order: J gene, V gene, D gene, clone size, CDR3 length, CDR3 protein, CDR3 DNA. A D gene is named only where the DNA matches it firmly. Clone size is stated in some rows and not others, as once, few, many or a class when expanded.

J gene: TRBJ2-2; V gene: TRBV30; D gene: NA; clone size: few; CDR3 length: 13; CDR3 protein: CAWRDRPTGELFF; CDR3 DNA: TGTGCCTGGAGGGACAGACCCACCGGGGAGCTGTTTTTT
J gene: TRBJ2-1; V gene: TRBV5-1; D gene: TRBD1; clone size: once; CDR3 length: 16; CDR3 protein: CASSQGDRDRGDEQFF; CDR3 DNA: TGCGCCAGCAGCCAAGGGGACAGGGACAGGGGGGATGAGCAGTTCTTC
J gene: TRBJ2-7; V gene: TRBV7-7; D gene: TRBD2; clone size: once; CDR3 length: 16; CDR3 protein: CAASGGEDHPRYEQYF; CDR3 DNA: TGTGCCGCTAGCGGGGGGGAGGACCATCCACGTTACGAGCAGTACTTC
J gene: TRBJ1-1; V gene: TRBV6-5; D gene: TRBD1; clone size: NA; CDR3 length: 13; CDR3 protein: CASSYTQGWVAFF; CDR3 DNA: TGTGCCAGCAGTTATACACAGGGGTGGGTAGCTTTCTTT
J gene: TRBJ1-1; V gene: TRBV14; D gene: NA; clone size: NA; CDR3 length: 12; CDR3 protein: CASSQARLEAFF; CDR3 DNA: TGTGCCAGCAGCCAAGCAAGACTGGAAGCTTTCTTT
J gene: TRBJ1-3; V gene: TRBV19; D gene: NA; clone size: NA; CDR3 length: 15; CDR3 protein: CASRTGISSGNTIYF; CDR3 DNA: TGTGCCAGTAGGACCGGGATCAGCTCTGGAAACACCATATATTTT
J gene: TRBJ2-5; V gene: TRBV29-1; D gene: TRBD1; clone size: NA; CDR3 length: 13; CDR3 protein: CSVDGQGWETQYF; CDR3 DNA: TGCAGCGTCGATGGACAGGGTTGGGAGACCCAGTACTTC
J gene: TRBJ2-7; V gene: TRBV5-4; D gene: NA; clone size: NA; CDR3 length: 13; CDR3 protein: CASSLTGNYEQYF; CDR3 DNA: TGTGCCAGCAGCTTGACAGGGAACTACGAGCAGTACTTC
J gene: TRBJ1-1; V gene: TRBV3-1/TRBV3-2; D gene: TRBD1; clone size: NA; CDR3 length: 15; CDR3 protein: CASSHGGQGSTEAFF; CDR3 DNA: TGTGCCAGCAGTCATGGCGGACAGGGATCCACTGAAGCTTTCTTT
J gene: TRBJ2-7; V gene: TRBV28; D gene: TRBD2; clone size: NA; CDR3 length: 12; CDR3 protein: CASSLGGDEQYF; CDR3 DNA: TGTGCCAGCAGTTTAGGGGGGGACGAGCAGTACTTC
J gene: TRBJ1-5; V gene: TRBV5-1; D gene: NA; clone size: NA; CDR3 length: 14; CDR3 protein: CASSLGGSNQPQHF; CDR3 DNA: TGCGCCAGCAGCTTAGGCGGTAGCAATCAGCCCCAGCATTTT
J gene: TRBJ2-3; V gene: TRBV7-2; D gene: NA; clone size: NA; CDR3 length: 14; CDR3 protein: CASSQRTGTDTQYF; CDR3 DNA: TGTGCCAGCAGCCAACGGACTGGAACAGATACGCAGTATTTT
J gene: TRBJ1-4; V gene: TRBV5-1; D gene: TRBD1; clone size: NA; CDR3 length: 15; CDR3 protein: CASSSIGTGGEKLFF; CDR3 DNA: TGCGCCAGCAGCTCGATAGGGACAGGCGGGGAAAAACTGTTTTTT
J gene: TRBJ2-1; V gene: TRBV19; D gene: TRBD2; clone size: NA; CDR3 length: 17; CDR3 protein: CASSRRTSGRAGLEQFF; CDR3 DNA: TGTGCCAGTAGTAGAAGGACTAGCGGGAGGGCCGGTTTAGAGCAGTTCTTC
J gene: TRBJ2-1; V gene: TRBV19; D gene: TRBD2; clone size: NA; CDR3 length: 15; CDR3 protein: CASSLRTSGSHEQFF; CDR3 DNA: TGTGCCAGTAGTCTTCGGACTAGCGGGAGCCATGAGCAGTTCTTC
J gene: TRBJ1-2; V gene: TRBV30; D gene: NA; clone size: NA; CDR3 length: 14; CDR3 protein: CAWTSLQGTYGYTF; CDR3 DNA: TGTGCCTGGACCTCGTTACAGGGAACCTATGGCTACACCTTC
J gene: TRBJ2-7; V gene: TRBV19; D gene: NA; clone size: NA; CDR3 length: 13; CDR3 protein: CASRQAATYEQYF; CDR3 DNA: TGTGCCAGTAGACAGGCAGCAACCTACGAGCAGTACTTC
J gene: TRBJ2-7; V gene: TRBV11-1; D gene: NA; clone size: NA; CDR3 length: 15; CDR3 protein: CASSFGGLKGYEQYF; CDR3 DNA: TGTGCCAGCAGCTTTGGGGGCCTGAAGGGCTACGAGCAGTACTTC
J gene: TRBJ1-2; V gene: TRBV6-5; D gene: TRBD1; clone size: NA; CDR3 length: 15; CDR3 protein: CASSYSGQVLLSYTF; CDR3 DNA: TGTGCCAGCAGTTACTCGGGACAGGTCCTACTTAGCTACACCTTC
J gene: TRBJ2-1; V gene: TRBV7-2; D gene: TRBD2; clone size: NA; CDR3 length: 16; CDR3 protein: CASSFSSGTRVNEQFF; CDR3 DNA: TGTGCCAGCAGCTTTTCTAGCGGAACTCGCGTCAATGAGCAGTTCTTC
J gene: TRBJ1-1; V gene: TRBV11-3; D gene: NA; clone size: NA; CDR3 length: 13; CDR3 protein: CASSAGEIFGAFF; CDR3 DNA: TGTGCCAGCAGCGCCGGGGAGATATTTGGGGCTTTCTTT
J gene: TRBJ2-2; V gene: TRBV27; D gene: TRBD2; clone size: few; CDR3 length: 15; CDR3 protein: CASRLQREGTGELFF; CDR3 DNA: TGTGCCAGCAGACTTCAGCGGGAGGGGACCGGGGAGCTGTTTTTT
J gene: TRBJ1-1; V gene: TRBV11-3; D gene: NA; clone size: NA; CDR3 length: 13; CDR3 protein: CASSLGPRTEAFF; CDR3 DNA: TGTGCCAGCAGCTTAGGTCCTCGCACTGAAGCTTTCTTT